Below are 25 T cell receptor beta chains sequenced from a single sample in a study of tumor-infiltrating lymphocytes in primary liver carcinoma. Joint extraction of RNA and DNA used roughly 20-32 mg of bulk tissue that was unsorted. The researchers produced TCR beta cDNA from approximately 550 ng total RNA with a constant-region primer. Construction of TCR beta libraries relied on three successive nested multiplex PCR rounds employing slightly modified ARM-PCR. For about 11 cycles apiece, the opening two PCR rounds ran with TRBV1-TRBV30 forward primers and a C-beta reverse primer. TCRdb called the multiplex PCR reads again in MiXCR, with one record for every CDR3 protein. The data contain 150,000 to 200,000 distinct CDR3 sequences, around 85% of them singletons. Sequencing input: tumor tissue from primary liver carcinoma. These receptors all come from a man between 35 and 55 years old with primary liver carcinoma and hepatitis B virus infection.

The chain carries TRBV13 and TRBJ2-5; perhaps TRBD2 as D (5 bases). This CDR3 region has 15 residues. CDR1 is PRHDT, CDR2 FYEKMQ, per germline (reference sequence). Deletions cut 5 bases from V and 6 bases from J, with 19 bases between. CDR3 in amino acids: CASSPRPRTPKTQYF. CDR3 DNA: TGTGCCAGCAGCCCCCGGCCCAGGACTCCAAAGACCCAGTACTTC.

This clonotype was counted a single time. V is TRBV29-1 and J is TRBJ1-1; D ambiguous. Trimming removed 7 bases from V and 3 bases from J, with 21 bases in between. CDR3 length: 15 amino acids. Germline assignment: CDR1 SQVTM and CDR2 ANQGSEA. The DNA of the CDR3 is TGCAGCGCTTCCCGGGATTGGGCAATGGACACTGAAGCTTTCTTT. Its translation is CSASRDWAMDTEAFF.

This clonotype showed up just a few times. A much larger clone lies one base from this, so it may be a read error. The chain links TRBV28 to TRBJ2-5; 7 bases are shared with TRBD2. Unmatched junction bases numbered 14, after V lost 5 bases and J lost 5 bases. The CDR3 totals 16 residues. CDR1 and CDR2 from the germline V gene are MDHEN and SYDVKM. DNA of the CDR3: TGTGCCAGCAGTCCTGGACTAGTGGGAGGTGGTGAGACCCAGTACTTC. Protein sequence: CASSPGLVGGGETQYF. The variable domain in full, completed from reference TRBV28 and TRBJ2-5, reads DVKVTQSSRYLVKRTGEKVFLECVQDMDHENMFWYRQDPGLGLRLIYFSYDVKMKEKGDIPEGYSVSREKKERFSLILESASTNQTSMYLCASSPGLVGGGETQYFGPGTRLLVL.

This clonotype showed up just a few times. The junction shows a germline mismatch at one end, possibly a read error. The chain links TRBV6-1 to TRBJ1-2, with 9 bases lining up with TRBD1. This CDR3 has 14 amino acids. Germline V CDR1 and CDR2: MNHNS, SASEGT. The CDR3 region is CASTSGTGLYDYTF. DNA for the CDR3: TGTGCCAGTACTTCCGGGACAGGGTTATATGACTACACCTTC.

The chain couples TRBV11-2 to TRBJ2-4; possibly TRBD2 for D (6 bases). CDR1 is SGHAT and CDR2 is FQNNGV in the germline V gene. The CDR3 contains 17 residues. As DNA, the CDR3 is TGTACTAGCAGCTTAGATAGAGCAGGTCTAGCCAAAAACATTCAGTACTTC. It translates to CTSSLDRAGLAKNIQYF.

Turning to this clonotype: Sequence at one end of the junction differs from germline and may be a read error. The chain combines TRBV6-2 or TRBV6-3 with TRBJ2-7; D ambiguous. The CDR3 has 13 amino acids. Germline V gene lookup returns CDR1 MNHEY and CDR2 SVGEGT. CDR3 in DNA: TGTGTCAGCAGCCCCGACTGGGTCTACGAGGAGTACTTC. Translated: CVSSPDWVYEEYF.

This clonotype was counted many times. Written as DNA, the CDR3 is TGCGCCAGCAGCCTTAAAAGACTGACGGACGGCACAGATACGCAGTATTTT. Encoded protein: CASSLKRLTDGTDTQYF. The genes are TRBV5-1 and TRBJ2-3; D is uncertain. Trimming left V 4 bases short and J 1 base short, with 19 bases between. The germline CDR1 and CDR2 sequences are SGHRS and YFSETQ. The CDR3 has 17 amino acids.

To note about this clonotype: A read error may be the cause here, since a much bigger clone is one base away. The J gene is TRBJ1-1, the V gene TRBV7-9; D possibly corresponds to TRBD1 (6 bases). The CDR3 length is 13 residues. V was pared by 4 bases and J by 4 bases, with 10 bases between. The germline V gene has CDR1 SEHNR and CDR2 FQNEAQ (reference sequence). The CDR3 DNA reads as TGTGCCAGCAGCTCAAGCAGGGGCACTGAAGCTTTCTTT. Encoded protein: CASSSSRGTEAFF.

CDR3 coding DNA: TGTGCCTGTAGTGAAGCGCTCCACGAGCAGTACTTC. Residues: CACSEALHEQYF. The rearrangement joins TRBV6-1 to TRBJ2-7; D is uncertain. Looked up from germline, CDR1 is MNHNS and CDR2 is SASEGT. V lost 11 bases and J lost 5, with 16 bases in between. There are 12 residues in the CDR3.

With regard to this clonotype: Relative to the germline gene, one junction end is altered; a read error may explain this. The chain combines TRBV10-3 with TRBJ2-5; 7 bases are shared with TRBD1. This CDR3 has 14 amino acids. Germline CDR1 is ENHRY and CDR2 is SYGVKD. The CDR3 region is CAISVTGLGETQYF. CDR3 DNA sequence: TGTGCCATCAGTGTGACAGGGTTGGGAGAGACCCAATACTTC.

A word on this clonotype: A read error may produce the germline difference seen at one junction end. The chain couples TRBV6-1 to TRBJ2-3, with D possibly matching TRBD1 (5 bases). The germline gives CDR1 MNHNS, CDR2 SASEGT. CDR3 length: 15 residues. The CDR3 coding sequence is TGTGCCAGCAGGGTTAGGGGCCAGGCTACAGATACGGAGTATTTT. It specifies CASRVRGQATDTEYF.

As for this clonotype: Possible read error: a much larger clone is one base away. The CDR3 does not end in the conserved phenylalanine or tryptophan, so this is likely a read error. The genes are TRBV30 and TRBJ2-7; D is unresolved. The CDR3 spans 14 residues. Per germline, CDR1 GTSNPN and CDR2 SVGIG (reference sequence). Trimming cost V 3 bases and J 3 bases, with 15 bases left between them. The CDR3 here is CAWRADGSVYEQYI. CDR3 coding DNA: TGTGCCTGGAGGGCGGACGGATCGGTCTACGAGCAGTACATC.

As to this clonotype: Mismatch with germline at one junction end may stem from a read error. The chain recombines TRBV29-1 with TRBJ2-2; D possibly uses TRBD1 or TRBD2 (5 bases each). Germline-derived CDR1 and CDR2 are SQVTM and ANQGSEA. The CDR3 extends over 13 amino acids. Written as DNA, the CDR3 is TGCAGCGTTGGGGGGAGACGGACCGGGGAGCTGCTTTTT. It yields the protein CSVGGRRTGELLF.

The chain has TRBV5-5 and TRBJ2-7; D might be TRBD2 (5 bases). This CDR3 contains 13 residues. Germline V gene lookup returns CDR1 SGHKS and CDR2 YYEKEE (reference sequence). V was shortened by 4 bases and J by 4 bases, with 12 bases between the two germline ends. This CDR3 reads CASSRGWRYEQYF. CDR3 nucleotide sequence: TGTGCCAGCAGCCGGGGATGGAGGTACGAGCAGTACTTC.

The chain has TRBV5-4 and TRBJ2-3; 10 bases agree with TRBD2. The V and J ends lost 7 bases and 0 bases, in that order; junction bases with no gene match: 14. Per the germline V gene, CDR1 is SGHNT and CDR2 is YYREEE (reference sequence). The CDR3 covers 18 residues. CDR3 in amino acids: CASCLGTSGIPSTDTQYF. DNA of the CDR3: TGTGCCAGCTGCCTCGGAACTAGCGGGATTCCTAGCACAGATACGCAGTATTTT.

The table lists this clonotype with a few counts. At one end, the junction sequence differs from germline, possibly due to a read error. J is TRBJ2-3 and V is TRBV6-6, with 8 bases identical to TRBD2. The CDR3 contains 17 residues. The germline gives CDR1 MNHNY, CDR2 SVGAGI (reference sequence). As DNA, the CDR3 is TGTGCCAGCAGACCGCAGGGTACTAGCGGTCTCACAGGTACGCAGTACTTT. Its translation is CASRPQGTSGLTGTQYF.

This clonotype was counted a few times. This may be a read error, as it is one base from a much larger clone. The chain links TRBV6-1 to TRBJ2-3; weak D call: TRBD1 (7 bases). Germline CDR1 and CDR2: MNHNS and SASEGT. The CDR3 loop spans 15 amino acids. The CDR3 DNA reads TGTGCCAGCACTGTAGGAGGTGGAGGGACAGATATGCAGTATTTT. Amino acid sequence: CASTVGGGGTDMQYF.

As concerns this clonotype: At one boundary the junction diverges from the germline segment, which might be a read error. The rearrangement links TRBV11-2 to TRBJ2-1; 7 nucleotides align to TRBD2. This CDR3 region has 15 residues. In germline, CDR1 is SGHAT, CDR2 FQNNGV. CDR3 region: CTSSFSGPLDNAQLF. In DNA form, the CDR3 reads TGTACCAGCAGCTTTAGCGGGCCACTCGACAATGCGCAGCTCTTC.

A note on this clonotype: One junction end does not reproduce the germline sequence, and a read error may be involved. This chain links TRBV4-3 with TRBJ1-6, with 7 bases matching TRBD1. The CDR3 spans 18 residues. In germline, CDR1 is LGHNA, CDR2 YSLEER. This CDR3 is CASNQEGPGQTNNSPLHF. The DNA for the CDR3 is TGCGCCAGCAACCAAGAAGGCCCGGGACAGACAAATAATTCACCCCTACACTTT.

Note on this clonotype: A much larger clonotype is one base distant, so this may be a read error. The CDR3 sequence is CARSFDYEQYF. The CDR3 DNA is TGCGCCAGAAGCTTTGACTACGAGCAGTACTTC. The chain couples TRBV5-1 to TRBJ2-7; D gene ambiguous. Germline CDR1 SGHRS, CDR2 YFSETQ. The CDR3 has 11 residues.

On this clonotype itself: The junction shows a germline mismatch at one end, possibly a read error. V and J are TRBV6-6 and TRBJ1-2; D might be TRBD1 (6 bases). Germline V gene lookup returns CDR1 MNHNY and CDR2 SVGAGI (reference sequence). CDR3 length equals 12 residues. The CDR3 nucleotides read TGTGCCACCAGACAATACACAGGGAGCTACATCTTC. As protein: CATRQYTGSYIF.

Worth noting for this clonotype: A read error may account for a junction end that differs from germline. The V call is TRBV6-6, the J call TRBJ1-2; tentatively, D is TRBD1 (6 bases). The V gene's germline CDR1 is MNHNY and CDR2 SVGAGI (reference sequence). CDR3 length equals 14 residues. The CDR3 loop is CASRKPDSFYDYTF. DNA of the CDR3: TGTGCCAGTAGAAAACCGGACAGCTTCTATGACTACACCTTC.

With regard to this clonotype: A much bigger clone sits one base away, suggesting this may be a read error. The J gene is TRBJ2-1, the V gene TRBV13; D call uncertain. This CDR3 is built from 11 residues. Trimming cost V 7 bases and J 8 bases, with 9 bases left between them. CDR1 is PRHDT and CDR2 is FYEKMQ in the germline V gene (reference sequence). In DNA form, the CDR3 reads TGTGCCAGCACATTGGGCTATGAGCAGTTCTTC. This translates into CASTLGYEQFF. The full variable domain, its missing parts supplied by reference TRBV13 and TRBJ2-1, is AAGVIQSPRHLIKEKRETATLKCYPIPRHDTVYWYQQGPGQDPQFLISFYEKMQSDKGSIPDRFSAQQFSDYHSELNMSSLELGDSALYFCASTLGYEQFFGPGTRLTVL.

The V gene is TRBV11-2, the J gene TRBJ2-5, with 7 bases identical to TRBD1. V shed 3 bases and J 7 bases; nucleotides not matched to a gene: 11. Germline loops: CDR1 SGHAT, CDR2 FQNNGV. This CDR3 region has 15 residues. Here the CDR3 DNA reads TGTGCCAGCAGCTTGGAAAGGGGGCCGATGGGGACCCAGTACTTC. It codes for CASSLERGPMGTQYF.

With regard to this clonotype: Relative to the germline gene, one junction end is altered; a read error may explain this. The chain has TRBV11-2 and TRBJ2-6, with D perhaps given as TRBD1 or TRBD2 (5 bases each). The CDR3 length is 21 residues. Germline lookup yields CDR1 SGHAT and CDR2 FQNNGV. CDR3 sequence: CASSMGRDKGISLSGANVLTF. CDR3 in DNA: TGTGCCAGCAGCATGGGGAGAGACAAGGGCATTTCCCTCTCTGGGGCTAACGTCCTGACTTTC.